This T cell receptor (beta chain) appears in the sequencing data of a study of T cells in Graves' hyperthyroidism and ophthalmopathy. The sample holds many counts of this clonotype. TCR beta CDR3 sequences were amplified from RNA transcripts. In the first-round RT-PCR of the TCR CDR3, the HTBI primer set was used. TCRdb re-called the multiplex PCR reads with MiXCR, one entry per CDR3 protein. The sample has more than 500,000 distinct CDR3 sequences, roughly 16% seen once. Germline CDR1 SNHLY, CDR2 FYNNEI. The V and J ends lost 3 bases and 4 bases respectively, with 10 bases between them. The length of the CDR3 is 14 residues.

The chain couples TRBV2 to TRBJ2-1; D is undetermined. The receptor's source is a woman in her 30s with Graves' ophthalmopathy. The sequenced sample was blood. The CDR3 nucleotides are TGTGCCAGCAGTGATCATTGGGAATACAATGAGCAGTTCTTC. This encodes CASSDHWEYNEQFF.